This T cell receptor beta chain was identified in a study of CD8 T cells in ankylosing spondylitis. Overall study findings and caveats: A motif in TCR beta, a set of roughly eight highly homologous variants, appeared characteristic of ankylosing spondylitis blood. It was reported that disease-linked clones were significantly enriched in matched ankylosing spondylitis synovial fluid.

A quantitative 5'-RACE method, one with molecular barcodes, was used to make TCR beta libraries. TCRdb re-called the 5' RACE reads through MiXCR, storing one row per CDR3 protein. Altogether 150,000 to 250,000 distinct CDR3 sequences are present, roughly 13% being singletons, with the ten largest covering 16%. This clonotype was recorded at least ten times. Antigen specificity is unknown. Germline CDR1 and CDR2: SEHNR and FQNEAQ (reference sequence). The CDR3 is 15 amino acids. V lost 8 bases and J lost 2; bases outside the gene matches: 11. What was sequenced was blood, either unsorted or a sorted T cell fraction (not recorded which). This receptor was obtained from a male donor with ankylosing spondylitis or in good health (not recorded which). The J gene is TRBJ2-5, the V gene TRBV7-9, with 7 bases aligning to TRBD2. DNA of the CDR3: TGTGCCAGCGCTATCGAGCTAGCGGTGCAAGAGACCCAGTACTTC. This encodes CASAIELAVQETQYF.